The 10 T cell receptor beta chains below all came from one sample that was sequenced in a study of regulatory T cells in long-lasting Graves disease. Arm-PCR of CDR3 regions and iRepertoire HTBI primers were used to build TCR beta libraries. TCRdb fed the multiplex PCR reads into MiXCR, producing one record per CDR3 protein. The sample contains hundreds of thousands of distinct CDR3 sequences, around 15% of which appear only once. As to time point: newly diagnosed GD, antithyroid drugs for less than 3 months. After RNA was extracted from PBMCs, the TCR library was made from it. The data were also submitted as part of a second study, on T cells in Graves' hyperthyroidism and ophthalmopathy.

The sample was peripheral blood mononuclear cells (PBMCs), taken at new diagnosis, from a patient treated with antithyroid drugs. The receptors shown here come from a man between 18 and 35 years old with Graves disease.

This rearrangement joins TRBV6-4 to TRBJ2-7; D might be TRBD2 (6 bases). The ends were cut back, 0 bases at V and 1 base at J, with 19 bases in the middle. The CDR3 is made up of 18 amino acids. In germline, CDR1 is MRHNA, CDR2 SNTAGT. Here the CDR3 reads CASSDSAGSRLGSYEQYF. The CDR3 nucleotides are TGTGCCAGCAGTGACTCGGCGGGAAGCCGACTGGGGTCCTACGAGCAGTACTTC.

The chain couples TRBV18 to TRBJ1-5; possible D gene TRBD1, 5 bases. Germline V gene sequence: CDR1 KGHSH, CDR2 LQKENI. V lost 3 bases to trimming and J lost 5 bases, with 11 bases between them. This CDR3 region has 14 residues. CDR3 in amino acids: CASSPETVDQPQHF. The CDR3, as DNA: TGTGCCAGCTCACCGGAGACAGTCGATCAGCCCCAGCATTTT.

A remark on this clonotype: This may arise from a read error, as a much more abundant clone is one base away. This chain links TRBV6-1 with TRBJ2-7; 7 positions match TRBD1. The length of the CDR3 is 14 residues. J lost 2 bases, V lost 6 bases, and 7 bases had no gene match. Per germline, CDR1 MNHNS and CDR2 SASEGT. DNA for the CDR3: TGTGCCAGCAGATACTACAGGGGTCCCTACGAGCAGTACTTC. Its translation is CASRYYRGPYEQYF.

The rearrangement joins TRBV9 to TRBJ2-3; D is ambiguous. Germline assignment: CDR1 SGDLS and CDR2 YYNGEE. The germline V and J ends were trimmed by 0 bases and 2 bases, with 10 bases remaining between them. This CDR3 comprises 15 residues. CDR3 in amino acids: CASSVGLEFTDTQYF. For the CDR3, the DNA is TGTGCCAGCAGCGTAGGCCTCGAGTTCACAGATACGCAGTATTTT.

The chain joins TRBV20-1 to TRBJ1-1, with D maybe TRBD1 (6 bases). V was cut by 0 bases and J by 9 bases, with 17 bases left in between. The CDR3 runs to 14 residues. Germline CDR1 DFQATT, CDR2 SNEGSKA (reference sequence). The CDR3 region is CSARDGGRSTKAFF. In DNA form, the CDR3 reads TGCAGTGCTAGAGATGGGGGGCGGTCGACTAAAGCTTTCTTT.

The V gene is TRBV6-1, the J gene TRBJ1-5; 10 bases align to TRBD1. The V segment lost 5 bases and the J segment 5 bases; nucleotides outside the gene matches: 9. The CDR3 has 16 amino acids. Germline V lookup: CDR1 MNHNS, CDR2 SASEGT. The CDR3 is CASSPARQGAYQPQHF. CDR3 nucleotide sequence: TGTGCCAGCAGTCCGGCCCGACAGGGGGCCTATCAGCCCCAGCATTTT.

This clonotype was found many times. The V gene is TRBV27, the J gene TRBJ1-5, with 9 nucleotides matching TRBD1. Germline lookup yields CDR1 MNHEY and CDR2 SMNVEV (reference sequence). The CDR3 is 12 residues long. The V gene end was trimmed by 6 bases and the J gene end by 7 bases; junction bases not matched to a gene: 1. CDR3: CASRTGGQPQHF. CDR3 in DNA: TGTGCCAGCAGAACAGGGGGCCAGCCCCAGCATTTT.

This clonotype was observed a handful of times. V gene TRBV7-2 combines with J gene TRBJ2-3, with D unclear. Germline V CDR1 and CDR2: SGHTA, FQGNSA. The ends were cut back, 5 bases at V and 4 bases at J, with 13 bases in the middle. This CDR3 spans 14 amino acids. CDR3 sequence: CASSQGKSPDTQYF. CDR3 coding DNA: TGTGCCAGCAGCCAAGGAAAATCCCCAGATACGCAGTATTTT.

The genes are TRBV15 and TRBJ1-1; D is unclear. V was pared by 4 bases and J by 0 bases, with 3 bases between. CDR1 and CDR2 from the germline V gene are LNHNV and YYDKDF (reference sequence). This CDR3 comprises 12 residues. CDR3 amino acids: CATSTVNTEAFF. The DNA of the CDR3 is TGTGCCACCAGCACGGTGAACACTGAAGCTTTCTTT. The full variable domain, with the rest looked up from reference TRBV15 and TRBJ1-1, is DAMVIQNPRYQVTQFGKPVTLSCSQTLNHNVMYWYQQKSSQAPKLLFHYYDKDFNNEADTPDNFQSRRPNTSFCFLDIRSPGLGDTAMYLCATSTVNTEAFFGQGTRLTVV.

Note on this clonotype: This CDR3 fails to terminate in the conserved phenylalanine or tryptophan, so it likely reflects a read error. This chain joins TRBV28 and TRBJ1-2; D is undetermined. The CDR3 has 13 amino acids. Germline values: CDR1 MDHEN, CDR2 SYDVKM. Trimming pared 6 bases from V and 2 bases from J, leaving 10 bases between. CDR3 nucleotides: TGTGCCAGCAGCCTAGGTCAAAACTATGGCTACACCCTC. This translates into CASSLGQNYGYTL.